Below are 26 T cell receptor beta chains sequenced from a single sample in a study of blood T cell repertoires in COVID-19. Some clones are missing from TCRdb's copy, which holds only in-frame ones; the method was immunoSEQ multiplex PCR. The table has roughly 140,000 clones, about 83% seen once. The sequenced material came from PBMCs or T cells enriched from blood (not recorded which). The source of these receptors is a woman between 45 and 60 years old who had been exposed to COVID-19.

The rearrangement links TRBV7-2 to TRBJ2-1; 9 nucleotides match TRBD2. V was pared by 3 bases and J by 8 bases, with 11 bases of the junction left unmatched. The CDR3 has 16 amino acids. Per the germline V gene, CDR1 is SGHTA and CDR2 is FQGNSA. CDR3 sequence: CASSFLALAGRDEQFF. CDR3 in DNA: TGTGCCAGCAGCTTTTTGGCTCTAGCGGGAAGGGATGAGCAGTTCTTC. The whole variable domain, filled in from reference TRBV7-2 and TRBJ2-1, reads GAGVSQSPSNKVTEKGKDVELRCDPISGHTALYWYRQSLGQGLEFLIYFQGNSAPDKSGLPSDRFSAERTGGSVSTLTIQRTQQEDSAVYLCASSFLALAGRDEQFFGPGTRLTVL.

The chain recombines TRBV3-1 (or the pseudogene TRBV3-2) with TRBJ1-2, with D tentatively TRBD1 (6 bases). The V end lost 1 base, the J end lost 4 bases, and 10 bases lay between the germline ends. Germline V gives CDR1 LGHDT, CDR2 YNNKEL (reference sequence). The CDR3 loop spans 14 amino acids. The CDR3 nucleotides are TGTGCCAGCAGCCAAGTTACAGGGTCCTATGGCTACACCTTC. It yields the protein CASSQVTGSYGYTF.

V is TRBV12-5 and J is TRBJ2-7; TRBD1 aligns across 8 bases. Germline CDR1 is LGHNT and CDR2 is FRNRAP. Unmatched junction bases numbered 2, after V lost 6 bases and J lost 4 bases. CDR3 size: 12 residues. CDR3 sequence: CASGRDRYEQYF. Here the CDR3 DNA reads TGTGCTAGTGGACGGGACAGGTACGAGCAGTACTTC.

V and J are TRBV6-5 and TRBJ1-6; weak D call: TRBD1 (6 bases). CDR1 is MNHEY and CDR2 is SVGAGI in the germline V gene. This CDR3 has 14 amino acids. V lost 5 bases to trimming and J lost 4 bases, with 9 bases between them. This chain's CDR3 is CASSKQGYNSPLHF. In nucleotides, the CDR3 is TGTGCCAGCAGTAAACAGGGTTATAATTCACCCCTCCACTTT.

The rearrangement joins TRBV27 to TRBJ2-3; TRBD2 aligns across 9 bases. Germline CDR1 is MNHEY and CDR2 is SMNVEV (reference sequence). This CDR3 contains 15 residues. The trim removed 6 bases at V and 4 bases at J, leaving 8 bases unmatched. CDR3 sequence (DNA): TGTGCCAGCAGCCGCAGCAGCGGGAGGCCAGATACGCAGTATTTT. Protein: CASSRSSGRPDTQYF.

The chain recombines TRBV30 with TRBJ1-3; D possibly corresponds to TRBD1 (5 bases). Germline CDR1 GTSNPN, CDR2 SVGIG (reference sequence). This CDR3 spans 13 amino acids. Trimming removed 4 bases at V and 3 bases at J, with 10 bases between. In DNA form, the CDR3 reads TGTGCCTGGACTGGGGGGAATGGAAACACCATATATTTT. It encodes CAWTGGNGNTIYF.

V gene TRBV10-3 combines with J gene TRBJ2-7; 7 bases are a match to TRBD1. Per the germline V gene, CDR1 is ENHRY and CDR2 is SYGVKD. The CDR3 sequence is 13 residues long. V gave up 0 bases and J gave up 9 bases; unmatched junction bases: 5. The CDR3 DNA reads as TGTGCCATCAGTGAGTCTGACAGGGAACGGCAGTACTTC. Translating it yields CAISESDRERQYF.

This chain joins TRBV6-2 or TRBV6-3 and TRBJ1-1, with D tentatively TRBD1 (5 bases). Germline V gene sequence: CDR1 MNHEY, CDR2 SVGEGT. The V gene lost 6 bases and the J gene lost 9 bases, with 26 bases spanning the gap. This CDR3 spans 16 amino acids. CDR3 sequence: CASSSPMQGTPNQAFF. CDR3 nucleotide sequence: TGTGCCAGCAGCTCCCCGATGCAGGGAACACCCAACCAAGCTTTCTTT.

The J gene is TRBJ2-3, the V gene TRBV5-1, with 9 bases lining up with TRBD2. The CDR3 runs 17 residues. Germline V gene sequence: CDR1 SGHRS, CDR2 YFSETQ. V dropped 0 bases and J dropped 4; count of bases not matched to a gene: 9. CDR3 in DNA: TGCGCCAGCAGCTTGGTAATGGGCGGGGGGGCCGCAGATACGCAGTATTTT. As protein: CASSLVMGGGAADTQYF.

The V call is TRBV3-1 (or the pseudogene TRBV3-2), the J call TRBJ1-3; unclear D gene. V was cut by 4 bases and J by 2 bases, with 24 bases left in between. Germline-derived CDR1 and CDR2 are LGHDT and YNNKEL (reference sequence). This CDR3 is 19 amino acids long. The CDR3 DNA is TGTGCCAGCAGCCGGGCATGGCGCGGGATCGGTGCTGCTGGAAACACCATATATTTT. It specifies CASSRAWRGIGAAGNTIYF.

This rearrangement joins TRBV7-2 to TRBJ2-5; weak D call: TRBD2 (6 bases). Germline assignment: CDR1 SGHTA and CDR2 FQGNSA. The CDR3 has 15 residues. V was cut by 5 bases and J by 1 base, with 14 bases left in between. The CDR3 bases are TGTGCCAGCAGCCCGCAGATAGCGGTCCAAGAGACCCAGTACTTC. It yields the protein CASSPQIAVQETQYF.

The CDR3 reads CASRGTSGNTDTQYF. Here the CDR3 DNA reads TGTGCCAGTAGAGGGACTAGCGGAAACACAGATACGCAGTATTTT. The V call is TRBV19, the J call TRBJ2-3; the match to TRBD2 covers 11 bases. Germline V lookup: CDR1 LNHDA, CDR2 SQIVND (reference sequence). This CDR3 has 15 amino acids. With V trimmed by 6 bases and J by 2 bases, 4 bases remained unmatched.

The rearrangement uses TRBV9 and TRBJ1-1; D possibly corresponds to TRBD1 (5 bases). The CDR3 has 16 residues. V lost 4 bases and J 6 bases, leaving 22 bases between the germline ends. Germline V lookup: CDR1 SGDLS, CDR2 YYNGEE. As DNA, the CDR3 is TGTGCCAGCAGCACAGAAATTCAGGGAATAAGGGCTGAAGCTTTCTTT. This translates into CASSTEIQGIRAEAFF.

This chain links TRBV9 with TRBJ1-1; tentative D call: TRBD1 (5 bases). The CDR3 totals 15 residues. The germline V gene encodes CDR1 SGDLS and CDR2 YYNGEE. V was cut by 4 bases and J by 1 base, with 14 bases left in between. The CDR3 region has the DNA TGTGCCAGCAGCCCAACCACAGGTCCGAACACTGAAGCTTTCTTT. It translates to CASSPTTGPNTEAFF.

This clone was seen just once. V usage is TRBV19 and J usage is TRBJ2-2; no reliable D call. With 6 bases removed from V and 6 bases from J, the gap between germline ends came to 8 bases. CDR1 is LNHDA, CDR2 SQIVND, per germline (reference sequence). There are 12 residues in the CDR3. The chain's CDR3 is CASRFSAGELFF. The CDR3 nucleotides are TGTGCCAGTAGGTTTTCCGCCGGGGAGCTGTTTTTT.

In its sample, this clone was seen a few times. The V call is TRBV12-3 or TRBV12-4, the J call TRBJ2-2; unclear D gene. The germline V and J ends were trimmed by 3 bases and 4 bases, with 6 bases remaining between them. The CDR3 is 13 residues long. DNA of the CDR3: TGTGCCAGCAGTTTGAGTTCCACCGGGGAGCTGTTTTTT. This gives the protein CASSLSSTGELFF.

The genes are TRBV4-3 and TRBJ1-5; a possible D gene is TRBD1 (5 bases). Trimming pared 1 base from V and 7 bases from J, leaving 14 bases between. Germline V gene sequence: CDR1 LGHNA, CDR2 YSLEER. CDR3 length: 15 amino acids. The CDR3 loop reads CASSQVAQVDQPQHF. The CDR3 DNA reads as TGCGCCAGCAGCCAAGTTGCACAGGTCGACCAGCCCCAGCATTTT.

The J gene is TRBJ1-3, the V gene TRBV27; 8 nucleotides align to TRBD1. V dropped 2 bases and J dropped 2; count of bases not matched to a gene: 5. CDR1 is MNHEY, CDR2 SMNVEV, per germline (reference sequence). The length of the CDR3 is 16 residues. In nucleotides, the CDR3 is TGTGCCAGCAGTTTAACCGGGACAGGCCCTGGAAACACCATATATTTT. Its protein product is CASSLTGTGPGNTIYF.

This clone has ten or more counts. The rearrangement links TRBV10-3 to TRBJ2-3; possibly TRBD2 for D (6 bases). This CDR3 contains 13 residues. The germline V and J ends were trimmed by 4 bases and 2 bases, with 7 bases remaining between them. Per germline, CDR1 ENHRY and CDR2 SYGVKD. This CDR3 is CAISADYTDTQYF. The CDR3 DNA sequence: TGTGCCATCAGTGCGGACTACACAGATACGCAGTATTTT.

This rearrangement joins TRBV12-3 or TRBV12-4 to TRBJ1-3; D unclear. This CDR3 is 13 amino acids long. Between the trimmed V and J ends, which lost 7 bases and 4 bases, there was a span of 11 bases. CDR3 in DNA: TGTGCCAGCATCCGAGCGCGGGGAAACACCATATATTTT. It codes for CASIRARGNTIYF.

The chain employs TRBV5-6 and TRBJ2-2; unclear D gene. In germline, CDR1 is SGHDT, CDR2 YYEEEE. The CDR3 loop spans 16 amino acids. V lost 4 bases and J lost 8, with 21 bases in between. The CDR3 region has the DNA TGTGCCAGCAGCCCGGCAACAGCCCCTAAATGGGGGGAGCTGTTTTTT. Amino acid sequence: CASSPATAPKWGELFF.

CDR3 sequence: CASSQGGMNTEAFF. The CDR3 coding sequence is TGTGCCAGCAGCCAGGGGGGTATGAACACTGAAGCTTTCTTT. The chain joins TRBV3-1 (or the pseudogene TRBV3-2) to TRBJ1-1; D may be TRBD1 (5 bases). The V end was cut by 3 bases, the J end by 0 bases, with 8 bases between. Germline CDR1 reads LGHDT; CDR2 reads YNNKEL (reference sequence). There are 14 residues in the CDR3.

The chain is built from TRBV19 and TRBJ2-5; D perhaps matches TRBD1 (6 bases). The CDR3 is 13 amino acids. V shed 6 bases and J shed 5 bases, with 13 bases lying between them. The germline gives CDR1 LNHDA, CDR2 SQIVND (reference sequence). This CDR3 is CASSKQGMETQYF. CDR3 nucleotides: TGTGCCAGTAGCAAACAGGGTATGGAGACCCAGTACTTC.

V usage is TRBV4-3 and J usage is TRBJ1-5; possibly TRBD1 for D (6 bases). The V and J ends lost 0 bases and 6 bases respectively, with 12 bases between them. CDR3 size: 15 residues. CDR1 LGHNA and CDR2 YSLEER come from the germline V gene. CDR3 in DNA: TGCGCCAGCAGCCAAGATCCAGGGGTGGTTCAGCCCCAGCATTTT. This translates into CASSQDPGVVQPQHF.

Here the CDR3 DNA reads TGTGCCAGCAGCTTAGGCGGTCCCTCTGGGGCCAACGTCCTGACTTTC. Translating it yields CASSLGGPSGANVLTF. The chain uses TRBV11-3 and TRBJ2-6; D is undetermined. This CDR3 has 16 amino acids. Germline assignment: CDR1 SGHNT and CDR2 YENEEA. Trimming removed 1 base at V and 0 bases at J, with 7 bases between.

This clone occurred a few times. The J gene is TRBJ1-1, the V gene TRBV2; the D is unclear. The CDR3 extends over 13 amino acids. Germline V gives CDR1 SNHLY, CDR2 FYNNEI. Trimming took 5 bases from V and 1 from J, leaving 8 bases between them. CDR3 protein: CASSILGNTEAFF. The CDR3 DNA reads TGTGCCAGCAGTATACTCGGGAACACTGAAGCTTTCTTT. Looking up the rest from reference TRBV2 and TRBJ1-1 gives the full variable domain: EPEVTQTPSHQVTQMGQEVILRCVPISNHLYFYWYRQILGQKVEFLVSFYNNEISEKSEIFDDQFSVERPDGSNFTLKIRSTKLEDSAMYFCASSILGNTEAFFGQGTRLTVV.